This record covers a single T cell receptor beta chain. This specimen belongs to a study of blood T cell repertoires in COVID-19. Data came from immunoSEQ multiplex PCR; TCRdb stores just in-frame clones and leaves some out. This sample has tens of thousands of clones, with 75% to 95% found just once. V dropped 3 bases and J dropped 1; count of bases not matched to a gene: 6. Germline CDR1 KGHSH, CDR2 LQKENI. The CDR3 is made up of 16 amino acids. The sequenced material came from peripheral blood. The TCR was taken from a man between 70 and 80 years old with active COVID-19. The chain combines TRBV18 with TRBJ1-5; 7 bases are a match to TRBD1. CDR3 region: CASSPGQSGSNQPQHF. As DNA, the CDR3 is TGTGCCAGCTCACCGGGACAGTCGGGAAGCAATCAGCCCCAGCATTTT.